This TCR beta chain came from a study of T cell repertoires in cytomegalovirus infection. At the level of the study: Evidence of both CMV infection and a matching HLA type came from public TCR beta signatures. The study, taken as a whole, reports: Ex vivo, HLA-C-restricted CMV-specific TCR beta clonotypes prevailed over the rest of the response. Carriers of CMV plus the relevant HLA were identified by cumulative public TCR beta family frequency.

This clonotype was counted at least ten times. The antigen is undetermined. CDR3 length equals 18 residues. CDR1 and CDR2 from the germline V gene are MDHEN and SYDVKM. With V trimmed by 4 bases and J by 4 bases, 13 bases remained unmatched. In TCRdb, the reads were re-called with MiXCR into one record per CDR3 protein. The sample consists of roughly 180,000 distinct CDR3 sequences, over 25% of them appearing once. The rearrangement joins TRBV28 to TRBJ2-6, with 7 bases lining up with TRBD1. The sequence was collected from a human donor in good health (CMV status not recorded). Some clones in this sample may be carry-over from other donors' samples. Sequences were obtained from PBMCs. The CDR3 coding sequence is TGTGCCAGCAGTTCTAGATTCGACAGGGAATCCGGGGCCAACGTCCTGACTTTC. Its protein is CASSSRFDRESGANVLTF. The full variable domain, rest sourced from reference TRBV28 and TRBJ2-6, is DVKVTQSSRYLVKRTGEKVFLECVQDMDHENMFWYRQDPGLGLRLIYFSYDVKMKEKGDIPEGYSVSREKKERFSLILESASTNQTSMYLCASSSRFDRESGANVLTFGAGSRLTVL.